Below are 2 T cell receptor beta chains sequenced from a single sample in a study of graft-versus-host responses after intestinal transplantation (dated by TCRdb to about 2021). The label giving this sample's time point can be read as: cells obtained before transplantation from donor or recipient. For these receptors, no antigen is known. The library was generated by the immunoSEQ multiplex PCR assay. The table was pulled from immuneACCESS by TCRdb, which kept in-frame rearrangements only. Such tables lose some clones; where checked, under half of the loss comes from unresolved V genes, and the rest has no known cause. This sample holds around 99,000 clones; approximately 86% were observed only once. The ten biggest clones cover less than 0.85% of the sample. The sample here was unstimulated CD4+ T cells sorted from spleen or lymph node cells, taken before transplant. The receptors here all came from a human donor who was the organ donor for an intestinal transplant.

CDR3 nucleotides: TGTGCCAGTATGGGGAGCTCCTATAATTCACCCCTCCACTTT. Encoded protein: CASMGSSYNSPLHF. The chain uses TRBV6-5 and TRBJ1-6; no firm D call. The V gene lost 9 bases and the J gene lost 0 bases, with 9 bases spanning the gap. The CDR3 length is 14 residues. CDR1 and CDR2 (germline): MNHEY, SVGAGI.

Concerning this clone: At one end, the junction sequence differs from germline, possibly due to a read error. CDR3 DNA: TGCGCCAGCAGCGAAGGGACAGGGGGCACCCGGCACGGCTTC. This gives the protein CASSEGTGGTRHGF. This chain uses TRBV5-1 with TRBJ2-7, with 12 positions matching TRBD1. CDR1 is SGHRS, CDR2 YFSETQ, per germline. This CDR3 comprises 14 residues.